A single T cell receptor beta chain is shown here with its context. Antigen unknown. The V and J ends lost 7 bases and 1 base, in that order; junction bases with no gene match: 4. Germline CDR1 and CDR2: SQVTM and ANQGSEA. The CDR3 is made up of 14 amino acids. Assay used: immunoSEQ multiplex PCR; TCRdb lists only in-frame clones, some missing. The table includes a few thousand clones, over 75% detected once. The sample originates from a study of T cells after posttransplantation cyclophosphamide. Study-wide points: TRB overlap between skin or GI tissue T cells and blood was limited. Recipient CMV seropositivity and CMV reactivation strongly tracked TRB clonality. Later post-transplant blood repertoires were often dominated by donor CD8+ memory clones.

Controls had myeloablative marrow grafts with methotrexate and calcineurin inhibitor, sampled at 1 year. Material: PBMCs, obtained after an allogeneic stem cell transplant with a calcineurin inhibitor and methotrexate. The sequence derives from a male patient aged 35-55 years who received an allogeneic stem cell transplant from an unrelated donor, was CMV-positive, and had chronic GVHD only. Some T cells here may be from the graft donor. The chain recombines TRBV29-1 with TRBJ2-2, with TRBD2 identical over 9 bases. CDR3 amino acids: CSAWTSENTGELFF. The CDR3 DNA reads as TGCAGCGCTTGGACTAGCGAGAACACCGGGGAGCTGTTTTTT.